This entry lists 16 T cell receptor beta chains sequenced from one sample in a study of cytomegalovirus exposure and HLA in healthy donors. 60 Vbeta and 13 Jbeta primers were used in PCR. Libraries were prepared by immunoSEQ multiplex PCR; TCRdb keeps only in-frame clonotypes and omits some of them. The sample yields about 140,000 clones, around 80% seen once. Source material: PBMCs. The receptors shown here come from a man in his forties in good health and CMV-seropositive.

In this sample, this clone turned up a few times. V gene TRBV6-1 combines with J gene TRBJ1-2, with D uncertain. Trimming took off 6 bases at V and 5 bases at J, with 7 bases between the two ends. The CDR3 has 11 residues. Germline V lookup: CDR1 MNHNS, CDR2 SASEGT. The CDR3 loop reads CASRELYGYTF. As DNA, the CDR3 is TGTGCCAGCAGAGAGCTTTATGGCTACACCTTC.

The CDR3 DNA sequence: TGTGCCAGTAGCAGCCGGCGGCAGGGGACCTACACCGGGGAGCTGTTTTTT. Protein product: CASSSRRQGTYTGELFF. The chain is built from TRBV19 and TRBJ2-2, with D perhaps matching TRBD1 (6 bases). Germline CDR1 LNHDA, CDR2 SQIVND (reference sequence). V was trimmed by 6 bases and J by 3 bases, leaving 20 bases between them. This CDR3 is 17 amino acids long.

This chain links TRBV19 with TRBJ1-1; tentatively, D is TRBD1 (6 bases). CDR1 is LNHDA, CDR2 SQIVND, per germline (reference sequence). V was shortened by 9 bases and J by 0 bases, with 20 bases between the two germline ends. The CDR3 loop spans 16 amino acids. In DNA, the CDR3 is TGTGCCAGCGCTGGACAGTCCGTCGCTTTGAACACTGAAGCTTTCTTT. Amino acids: CASAGQSVALNTEAFF. Full variable domain (outside the CDR3, taken from reference TRBV19 and TRBJ1-1): DGGITQSPKYLFRKEGQNVTLSCEQNLNHDAMYWYRQDPGQGLRLIYYSQIVNDFQKGDIAEGYSVSREKKESFPLTVTSAQKNPTAFYLCASAGQSVALNTEAFFGQGTRLTVV.

The V gene is TRBV11-2, the J gene TRBJ2-1; 8 nucleotides match TRBD2. The V gene's germline CDR1 is SGHAT and CDR2 FQNNGV. CDR3 size: 14 residues. Trimming cost V 4 bases and J 9 bases; bases outside gene matches: 8. CDR3 DNA sequence: TGTGCCAGCAGCTCTGGACTAGCCCGGGGTGAGCAGTTCTTC. The encoded protein is CASSSGLARGEQFF.

The V call is TRBV19, the J call TRBJ2-6; D not resolved. This CDR3 spans 18 amino acids. Germline assignment: CDR1 LNHDA and CDR2 SQIVND (reference sequence). The germline V and J ends were trimmed by 6 bases and 2 bases, with 20 bases remaining between them. This CDR3 is CASSPNPPLGAGANVLTF. As DNA, the CDR3 is TGTGCCAGTAGCCCAAACCCCCCCCTAGGAGCTGGGGCCAACGTCCTGACTTTC.

The gene calls are TRBV7-9 and TRBJ2-2; the match to TRBD2 covers 12 bases. With V trimmed by 5 bases and J by 6 bases, 10 bases remained unmatched. The germline gives CDR1 SEHNR, CDR2 FQNEAQ (reference sequence). The CDR3 spans 17 residues. In DNA form, the CDR3 reads TGTGCCAGCAGCCCGACTAGCGGGAGTTTGAGGGCCGGGGAGCTGTTTTTT. It is translated as CASSPTSGSLRAGELFF.

The CDR3 nucleotides read TGTGCCAGCAGCCGGGCAGATACGCAGTATTTT. Translating it yields CASSRADTQYF. The rearrangement uses TRBV5-4 and TRBJ2-3, with D unclear. The CDR3 sequence is 11 residues long. The V end was cut by 4 bases, the J end by 4 bases, with 4 bases between. Germline V gene lookup returns CDR1 SGHNT and CDR2 YYREEE (reference sequence).

This clone has only one observation. The chain carries TRBV7-9 and TRBJ1-2; 8 bases are a match to TRBD1. Unmatched junction bases numbered 9, after V lost 4 bases and J lost 2 bases. From germline, CDR1 is SEHNR and CDR2 FQNEAQ (reference sequence). CDR3 length: 16 residues. This CDR3 is CASSSTGGGLNYGYTF. CDR3 coding DNA: TGTGCCAGCAGCTCAACAGGGGGAGGGCTGAACTATGGCTACACCTTC.

The chain is built from TRBV7-2 and TRBJ2-3; a possible D gene is TRBD2 (6 bases). V lost 5 bases, J lost 0 bases, and 15 bases lay in between. The CDR3 is made up of 16 amino acids. The germline V gene has CDR1 SGHTA and CDR2 FQGNSA. The DNA of the CDR3 is TGTGCCAGCAGCCCCTATAGCGGCCGAAGCACAGATACGCAGTATTTT. Translated, it gives CASSPYSGRSTDTQYF.

The chain couples TRBV6-5 to TRBJ2-5, with TRBD2 matching 13 bases. The DNA matches TRBJ2-7 better at its end, which makes the J call doubtful. The CDR3 covers 15 residues. Looked up from germline, CDR1 is MNHEY and CDR2 is SVGAGI. For the CDR3, the DNA is TGTGCCAGCAGTTACTGGACTAGCGGGAGTAACGAGCAGTACTTC. Protein product: CASSYWTSGSNEQYF.

This clone has only one observation. This chain joins TRBV19 and TRBJ1-1; tentatively, D is TRBD1 (5 bases). Trimming removed 3 bases at V and 7 bases at J, with 18 bases between. CDR3 length: 15 residues. Per the germline V gene, CDR1 is LNHDA and CDR2 is SQIVND (reference sequence). The CDR3: CASSIGAGPPIEAFF. The CDR3 DNA sequence: TGTGCCAGTAGTATTGGGGCCGGGCCACCAATTGAAGCTTTCTTT.

This chain connects TRBV19 to TRBJ2-7; TRBD1 matches at 9 bases. V was clipped by 4 bases and J by 6 bases; unmatched bases: 13. This CDR3 contains 16 residues. CDR1 and CDR2 from the germline V gene are LNHDA and SQIVND (reference sequence). The CDR3 loop is CASSRDGTGRQREQYF. The CDR3 nucleotides read TGTGCCAGTAGTAGGGACGGGACAGGGCGCCAGCGCGAGCAGTACTTC. Filled out from reference TRBV19 and TRBJ2-7, the complete variable domain reads DGGITQSPKYLFRKEGQNVTLSCEQNLNHDAMYWYRQDPGQGLRLIYYSQIVNDFQKGDIAEGYSVSREKKESFPLTVTSAQKNPTAFYLCASSRDGTGRQREQYFGPGTRLTVT.

The chain combines TRBV2 with TRBJ2-3; no clear D gene. Trimming removed 6 bases from V and 5 bases from J, with 12 bases in between. Germline V gives CDR1 SNHLY, CDR2 FYNNEI. This CDR3 contains 13 residues. CDR3 in DNA: TGTGCCAGCAGCCCCATCTTAGTAGATACGCAGTATTTT. It yields the protein CASSPILVDTQYF.

This rearrangement joins TRBV19 to TRBJ2-3; no firm D call. CDR1 is LNHDA, CDR2 SQIVND, per germline (reference sequence). V gave up 10 bases and J gave up 0 bases, with 11 bases separating them. The CDR3 is 13 residues long. The CDR3: CATGSSSTDTQYF. The DNA of the CDR3 is TGTGCCACCGGGTCGAGTAGCACAGATACGCAGTATTTT.

The CDR3 sequence is CASSRPEGMGTGELFF. CDR3 in DNA: TGTGCCAGCAGCCGGCCGGAGGGTATGGGCACCGGGGAGCTGTTTTTT. The chain is built from TRBV4-2 and TRBJ2-2, with D maybe TRBD2 (6 bases). The germline V gene encodes CDR1 LGHNA and CDR2 YNFKEQ. This CDR3 is 16 amino acids long. V dropped 4 bases and J dropped 4 bases, with 16 bases sitting between them.

V gene TRBV5-6 combines with J gene TRBJ1-5; D may be TRBD1 (6 bases). V was cut by 4 bases and J by 2 bases, with 16 bases left in between. Germline values: CDR1 SGHDT, CDR2 YYEEEE. The CDR3 is 16 residues long. The CDR3 DNA follows: TGTGCCAGCAGCCCTTTCGGGGGGCTCGGCAATCAGCCCCAGCATTTT. It specifies CASSPFGGLGNQPQHF.